These T cell receptor beta chains were read from a single sample in a study of early T cells in non-severe SARS-CoV-2 infection. TCRdb reanalysed the 5' RACE reads using MiXCR and keeps one entry per CDR3 protein. This table holds tens of thousands of distinct CDR3 sequences, around 16% found once. Sequenced input: whole blood. Source of these receptors: an adult who was a healthcare worker with PCR-confirmed SARS-CoV-2 infection or an uninfected control (not recorded which). CDR3s include the opening cysteine and the closing phenylalanine or tryptophan. D genes are given only for firm matches. A clone size is listed for some rows: how often the clone was seen (once, few, many), or a class if it is expanded.

D	size	V	J	DNA	CDR3
NA	NA	TRBV29-1	TRBJ2-3	TGCAGCATAGGACCACTAGATACGCAGTATTTT	CSIGPLDTQYF
TRBD2	many	TRBV7-3	TRBJ2-7	TGTGCCAGCAGCGTCGGGGGGTCGAGCTCCTACGAGCAGTACTTC	CASSVGGSSSYEQYF
NA	NA	TRBV7-3	TRBJ1-2	TGTGCCAGCAGCGAAACTGCCTCATCCCGGGATGGCTACACCTTC	CASSETASSRDGYTF
TRBD1	many	TRBV27	TRBJ1-2	TGTGCCAGCAGTAGCCATCTGACAGGGGCGGGCTACACCTTC	CASSSHLTGAGYTF
NA	many	TRBV7-2	TRBJ2-5	TGTGCCAGCAGCTTAGCGGGAGTCGGGGAGACCCAGTACTTC	CASSLAGVGETQYF
TRBD2	few	TRBV7-9	TRBJ2-5	TGTGCCAGCAGCCAGTGGATTCGGGGGGATTCGGCAGAGACCCAGTACTTC	CASSQWIRGDSAETQYF
NA	few	TRBV5-1	TRBJ2-5	TGCGCCAGCAGCTTGTGGGGGCGAGCGGCGGAGACCCAGTACTTC	CASSLWGRAAETQYF
NA	many	TRBV6-5	TRBJ2-2	TGTGCCAGCACCAGAAATGGGAGAGCGAACACCGGGGAGCTGTTTTTT	CASTRNGRANTGELFF
TRBD2	many	TRBV7-8	TRBJ2-3	TGTGCCAGCAGCTTGTCTGGACTAGCGGCTAGCACAGATACGCAGTATTTT	CASSLSGLAASTDTQYF
TRBD1	few	TRBV20-1	TRBJ1-1	TGCAGTGCCCCACAGGGGGCAGGCACTGAAGCTTTCTTT	CSAPQGAGTEAFF
TRBD2	many	TRBV20-1	TRBJ2-7	TGCAGTGCTAGAACCAAGGGACTACCCATTGCCGAGCAGTACTTC	CSARTKGLPIAEQYF
NA	few	TRBV3-1	TRBJ1-2	TGTGCCAGCAGCCAGGGAATGGACGGCTATGGCTACACCTTC	CASSQGMDGYGYTF
NA	few	TRBV12-3/TRBV12-4	TRBJ2-4	TGTGCCAGCAGTTTATCGGGGGGCGGAAACATTCAGTACTTC	CASSLSGGGNIQYF
NA	NA	TRBV7-6	TRBJ2-2	TGTGCCAGCACCCAGGTCTCCAACACCGGGGAGCTGTTTTTT	CASTQVSNTGELFF
NA	many	TRBV6-1	TRBJ2-1	TGTGCCAGCAGTGATTCGGGGCTCCTCTCCTACAATGAGCAGTTCTTC	CASSDSGLLSYNEQFF
NA	few	TRBV5-1	TRBJ1-1	TGCGCCAGCAGTTTGGGACACTCGAACACTGAAGCTTTCTTT	CASSLGHSNTEAFF